The entry below describes one T cell receptor (beta chain). Its antigen remains unidentified. This specimen comes from a study of CD8 T cells in ankylosing spondylitis. 5'-RACE, quantitative and with molecular barcodes, yielded the TCR beta libraries. Using its own MiXCR run on the 5' RACE reads, TCRdb lists one record per CDR3 protein. Counted here are more than 110,000 distinct CDR3 sequences, 7% to 10% occurring once; the ten biggest clones make up less than 7.5%. CDR1 and CDR2 (germline): MNHEY, SVGEGT. The V gene lost 2 bases and the J gene lost 3 bases, with 17 bases spanning the gap. This CDR3 is built from 17 residues. Study-wide results and limits: The clones that were linked to disease were reported to be significantly enriched in matched synovial fluid samples from ankylosing spondylitis patients. Disease-linked clones had a CD8+ phenotype and relatively low frequency in peripheral blood. It appeared that ankylosing spondylitis blood was characterized by a TCR beta motif of under ten highly homologous variants.

The sequenced sample was synovial fluid, either unsorted or a sorted T cell fraction (not recorded which). The rearrangement links TRBV6-2 or TRBV6-3 to TRBJ1-5, with D maybe TRBD1 (6 bases). This receptor was taken from a male donor with ankylosing spondylitis. Here the CDR3 reads CASSYPPKDSFNQPQHF. CDR3 DNA: TGTGCCAGCAGTTACCCACCCAAGGACAGCTTCAATCAGCCCCAGCATTTT.